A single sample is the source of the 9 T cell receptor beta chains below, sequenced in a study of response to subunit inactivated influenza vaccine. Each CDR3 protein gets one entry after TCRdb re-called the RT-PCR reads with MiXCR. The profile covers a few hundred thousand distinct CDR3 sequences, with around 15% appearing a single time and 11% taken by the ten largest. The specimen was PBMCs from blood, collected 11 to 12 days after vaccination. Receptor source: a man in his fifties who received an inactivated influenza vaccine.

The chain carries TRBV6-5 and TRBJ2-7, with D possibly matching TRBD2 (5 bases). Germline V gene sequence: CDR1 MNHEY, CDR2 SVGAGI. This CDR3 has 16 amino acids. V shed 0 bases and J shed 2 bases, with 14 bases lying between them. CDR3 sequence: CASSYSRALGPYEQYF. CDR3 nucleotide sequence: TGTGCCAGCAGTTACTCGAGGGCACTTGGACCCTACGAGCAGTACTTC.

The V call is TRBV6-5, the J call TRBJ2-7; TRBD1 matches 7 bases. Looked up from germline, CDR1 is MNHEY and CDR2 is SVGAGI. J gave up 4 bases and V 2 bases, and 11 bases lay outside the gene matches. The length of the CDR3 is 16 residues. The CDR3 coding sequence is TGTGCCAGCAGTTACAAATGGACAGGAGATGATTACGAGCAGTACTTC. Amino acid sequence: CASSYKWTGDDYEQYF.

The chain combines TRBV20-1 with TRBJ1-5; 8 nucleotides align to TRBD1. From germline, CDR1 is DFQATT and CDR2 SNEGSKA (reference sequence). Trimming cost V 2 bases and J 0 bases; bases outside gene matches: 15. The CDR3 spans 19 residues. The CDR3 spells CSARLSGGAGFSSNQPQHF. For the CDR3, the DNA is TGCAGTGCTAGACTTTCAGGGGGCGCGGGGTTCTCTAGCAATCAGCCCCAGCATTTT.

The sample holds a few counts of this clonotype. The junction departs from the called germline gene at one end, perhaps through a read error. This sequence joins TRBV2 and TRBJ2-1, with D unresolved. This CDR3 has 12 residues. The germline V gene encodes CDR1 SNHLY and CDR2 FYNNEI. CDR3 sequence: CASSEEYNEQFF. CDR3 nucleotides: TGTGCCAGCAGCGAAGAATACAATGAGCAGTTCTTC. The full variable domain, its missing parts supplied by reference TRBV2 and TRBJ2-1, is EPEVTQTPSHQVTQMGQEVILRCVPISNHLYFYWYRQILGQKVEFLVSFYNNEISEKSEIFDDQFSVERPDGSNFTLKIRSTKLEDSAMYFCASSEEYNEQFFGPGTRLTVL.

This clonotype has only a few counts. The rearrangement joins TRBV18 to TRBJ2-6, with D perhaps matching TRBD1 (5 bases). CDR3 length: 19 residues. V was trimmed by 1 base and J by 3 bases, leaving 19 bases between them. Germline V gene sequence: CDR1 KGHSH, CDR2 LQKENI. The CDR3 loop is CASSPRQSLDLSGANVLTF. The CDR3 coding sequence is TGTGCCAGCTCACCACGACAGTCTCTCGATTTGAGTGGGGCCAACGTCCTGACTTTC.

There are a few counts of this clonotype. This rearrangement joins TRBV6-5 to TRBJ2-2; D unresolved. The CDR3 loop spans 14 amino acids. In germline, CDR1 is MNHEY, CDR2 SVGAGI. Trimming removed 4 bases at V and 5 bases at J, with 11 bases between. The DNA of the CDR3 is TGTGCCAGCAGTTTGATTAGCAGTACCGGGGAGCTGTTTTTT. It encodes CASSLISSTGELFF.

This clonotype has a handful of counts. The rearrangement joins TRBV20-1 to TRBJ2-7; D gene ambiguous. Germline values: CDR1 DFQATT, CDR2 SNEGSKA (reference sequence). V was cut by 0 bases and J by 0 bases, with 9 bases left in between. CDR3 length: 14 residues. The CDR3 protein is CSARDRQASYEQYF. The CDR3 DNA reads TGCAGTGCTAGAGATCGGCAGGCCTCCTACGAGCAGTACTTC.

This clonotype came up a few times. The CDR3 here is CASQIVGQETQYF. CDR3 in DNA: TGTGCCAGCCAGATCGTGGGACAAGAGACCCAGTACTTC. The J gene is TRBJ2-5, the V gene TRBV12-3 or TRBV12-4, with D unresolved. Deletions cut 8 bases from V and 2 bases from J, with 12 bases between. The CDR3 is made up of 13 amino acids.

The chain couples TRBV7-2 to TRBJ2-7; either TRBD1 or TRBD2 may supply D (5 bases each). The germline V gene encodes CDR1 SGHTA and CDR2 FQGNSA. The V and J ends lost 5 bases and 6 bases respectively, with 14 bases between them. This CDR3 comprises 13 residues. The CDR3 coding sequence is TGTGCCAGCAGCCCCGGGACGGCGGCCGAGCAGTACTTC. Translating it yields CASSPGTAAEQYF.